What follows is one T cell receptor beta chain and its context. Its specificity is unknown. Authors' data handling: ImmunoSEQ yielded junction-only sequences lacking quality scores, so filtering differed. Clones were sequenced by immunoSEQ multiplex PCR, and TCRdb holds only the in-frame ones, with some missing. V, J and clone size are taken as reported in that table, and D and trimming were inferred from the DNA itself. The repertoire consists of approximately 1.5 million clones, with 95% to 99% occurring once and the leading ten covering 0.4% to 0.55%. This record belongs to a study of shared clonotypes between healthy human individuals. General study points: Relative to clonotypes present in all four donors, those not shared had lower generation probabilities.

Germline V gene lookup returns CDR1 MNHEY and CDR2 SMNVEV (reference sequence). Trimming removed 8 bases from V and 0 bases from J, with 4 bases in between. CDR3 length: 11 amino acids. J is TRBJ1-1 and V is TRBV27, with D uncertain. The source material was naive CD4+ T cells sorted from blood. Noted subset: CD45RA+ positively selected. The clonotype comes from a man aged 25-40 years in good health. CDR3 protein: CASRMNTEAFF. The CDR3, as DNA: TGTGCCAGCCGGATGAACACTGAAGCTTTCTTT.